The clone carrying this T cell receptor (beta chain) has only a few counts. Time point reported: newly diagnosed GD, antithyroid drugs for less than 3 months. Following extraction of RNA from PBMCs, that RNA was used to make the TCR library. Graves' disease diagnosis used American Thyroid Association guidelines. Germline V gives CDR1 MNHNS, CDR2 SASEGT. This CDR3 is built from 15 residues. V gave up 3 bases and J gave up 6 bases, with 17 bases separating them. HTBI primers from iRepertoire and Arm-PCR of CDR3 regions yielded the TCR beta libraries. Using its own MiXCR run on the multiplex PCR reads, TCRdb lists one record per CDR3 protein. This table has about 540,000 distinct CDR3 sequences, approximately 13% appearing once. This specimen comes from a study of regulatory T cells in long-lasting Graves disease. This same sample was also taken into another study, of T cells in Graves' hyperthyroidism and ophthalmopathy. As that study records: The authors' 13 V-J model separated ophthalmopathy from stable hyperthyroidism.

The sample here was peripheral blood mononuclear cells (PBMCs), taken at new diagnosis, from a patient treated with antithyroid drugs. The origin of this receptor is a man aged 25-45 years with Graves disease. The rearrangement joins TRBV6-1 to TRBJ1-1, with unresolved D. CDR3 sequence (DNA): TGTGCCAGCAGTGAGCTGGTTGGGTTCGGCGCTGAAGCTTTCTTT. It encodes CASSELVGFGAEAFF.